The subject of this entry is one TCR beta chain. Its specificity is not known. Data came from immunoSEQ multiplex PCR; TCRdb stores just in-frame clones and leaves some out. Of roughly 120,000 clones listed, 70% to 90% are singletons. The approximately 120-subject validation cohort, separate from the approximately 670-subject first cohort, included the donors. This record comes from a study of cytomegalovirus exposure and HLA in healthy donors. Broader study findings: According to a later analysis, TCR clusters from the first cohort tended to co-occur in the roughly 110 validation repertoires.

Germline V gene sequence: CDR1 MNHEY, CDR2 SMNVEV (reference sequence). V lost 5 bases, J lost 1 base, and 11 bases stayed unmatched. The CDR3 has 16 residues. The sequenced material came from PBMCs. The clonotype originates from a woman aged 25-40 years in good health and CMV-seronegative. The chain recombines TRBV27 with TRBJ2-7; TRBD1 agrees at 7 bases. The CDR3 spells CASSLRQGLPSYEQYF. DNA for the CDR3: TGTGCCAGCAGTCTCCGACAGGGTCTCCCTTCCTACGAGCAGTACTTC.